This T cell receptor (beta chain) originates from a study of T cell repertoires in cytomegalovirus infection. Study details: CMV infection together with matching HLA type was indicated by public TCR beta signatures.

The ends lost 0 bases at V and 5 bases at J; junction bases unmatched: 11. The CDR3 loop spans 17 amino acids. CDR1 is LNHDA and CDR2 is SQIVND in the germline V gene (reference sequence). Study-level results: Across the ex vivo response, the dominant clonotypes were HLA-C-restricted CMV-specific TCR beta clonotypes.

This clonotype was detected a few times. Antigen specificity is unknown. Each CDR3 protein gets one entry after TCRdb re-called the reads with MiXCR. The sample gives about 260,000 distinct CDR3 sequences, approximately 10% of which show up once; roughly 16% is in the top ten. Sequencing was carried out using PBMCs. The chain has TRBV19 and TRBJ1-1; TRBD1 matches at 8 bases. This TCR derives from a human donor in good health (CMV status not recorded). Some clones in this sample may be carry-over from other donors' samples. In DNA form, the CDR3 reads TGTGCCAGTAGTATAGAGAGGTCAGGGGGCCTGGGAACTGAAGCTTTCTTT. Its protein product is CASSIERSGGLGTEAFF.